The 16 T cell receptor beta chains reported below all come from one sample, sequenced in a study of CD8+ T cells in alopecia areata. The authors extracted RNA and reverse transcribed it into cDNA as the sequencing template. Repertoires were generated with immunoSEQ multiplex PCR, while TCRdb's copy carries only in-frame clones and drops some. This sample has around 210,000 clones; more than 55% occur once, and the top ten carry about 5.3%. The sample taken for sequencing was CD8+ T cells sorted from blood. All receptors come from a human donor in good health.

The J gene is TRBJ2-3, the V gene TRBV13; 10 nucleotides match TRBD1. The V gene's germline CDR1 is PRHDT and CDR2 FYEKMQ (reference sequence). J lost 5 bases, V lost 4 bases, and 6 bases had no gene match. This CDR3 is 15 amino acids long. CDR3 nucleotide sequence: TGTGCCAGCAGCTGCCGGGACAGGGGAGAAGATACGCAGTATTTT. Translation: CASSCRDRGEDTQYF.

The rearrangement links TRBV2 to TRBJ2-5; TRBD1 or TRBD2 may be the D gene (6 bases each). V was shortened by 9 bases and J by 4 bases, with 12 bases between the two germline ends. Per germline, CDR1 SNHLY and CDR2 FYNNEI. This CDR3 is 12 amino acids long. For the CDR3, the DNA is TGTGCCAGTAAAGGGGGGCCAGAGACCCAGTACTTC. The encoded protein is CASKGGPETQYF.

V gene TRBV29-1 combines with J gene TRBJ2-3; D unresolved. The CDR3 extends over 12 amino acids. With 0 bases removed from V and 2 bases from J, the gap between germline ends came to 3 bases. Germline-derived CDR1 and CDR2 are SQVTM and ANQGSEA. CDR3 nucleotide sequence: TGCAGCGTTGAAGACCCCACAGATACGCAGTATTTT. The encoded protein is CSVEDPTDTQYF.

This clone was seen a handful of times. The chain links TRBV29-1 to TRBJ2-7, with D possibly being TRBD1 or TRBD2 (7 bases each). CDR3 length: 14 residues. V lost 7 bases and J lost 4, with 20 bases in between. Germline CDR1 is SQVTM and CDR2 is ANQGSEA. The DNA of the CDR3 is TGCAGCGGGGTGACAGGGACTACCTTTTACGAGCAGTACTTC. It specifies CSGVTGTTFYEQYF.

The chain joins TRBV6-1 to TRBJ1-1; a weak D match, TRBD1 (6 bases). The CDR3 is 16 residues long. V lost 4 bases to trimming and J lost 2 bases, with 17 bases between them. The germline gives CDR1 MNHNS, CDR2 SASEGT. CDR3 DNA sequence: TGTGCCAGCAGTGGCCCTACGCGTGGGGGCAACACTGAAGCTTTCTTT. Amino acids: CASSGPTRGGNTEAFF.

This chain links TRBV4-1 with TRBJ2-1; no reliable D call. V shed 10 bases and J shed 2 bases, with 15 bases lying between them. Germline CDR1 is MGHRA and CDR2 is YSYEKL. This CDR3 region has 14 residues. The CDR3 spells CAIGPAGPYNEQFF. The CDR3 nucleotides read TGCGCCATCGGACCAGCTGGCCCCTACAATGAGCAGTTCTTC.

The V and J genes are TRBV27 and TRBJ2-3; 12 nucleotides agree with TRBD2. The germline CDR1 and CDR2 sequences are MNHEY and SMNVEV (reference sequence). The CDR3 sequence is 16 residues long. The trim removed 2 bases at V and 5 bases at J, leaving 5 bases unmatched. The CDR3 nucleotides read TGTGCCAGCAGTTTAAGCCTAGCGGGGGGGAGAGATACGCAGTATTTT. Amino acids: CASSLSLAGGRDTQYF.

The V and J genes are TRBV9 and TRBJ1-1, with 10 bases matching TRBD1. The germline CDR1 and CDR2 sequences are SGDLS and YYNGEE. V lost 3 bases to trimming and J lost 7 bases; unmatched junction nucleotides: 3. The CDR3 is 13 amino acids. CDR3 bases: TGTGCCAGCAGCGCAGGACAGGGGGATGAAGCTTTCTTT. This codes for CASSAGQGDEAFF.

The table lists this clone with a few counts. The chain has TRBV19 and TRBJ1-1; D unresolved. With 3 bases removed from V and 7 bases from J, the gap between germline ends came to 9 bases. CDR3 length: 12 residues. The germline gives CDR1 LNHDA, CDR2 SQIVND (reference sequence). CDR3 sequence: CASSMGGFEAFF. CDR3 coding DNA: TGTGCCAGTAGTATGGGCGGATTTGAAGCTTTCTTT.

The genes are TRBV5-6 and TRBJ2-7; TRBD1 agrees at 9 bases. V was clipped by 5 bases and J by 3 bases; unmatched bases: 0. Per germline, CDR1 SGHDT and CDR2 YYEEEE. The CDR3 totals 12 residues. The CDR3 sequence is CASRGQGYEQYF. The CDR3 coding sequence is TGTGCCAGCAGGGGACAGGGCTACGAGCAGTACTTC.

This chain joins TRBV29-1 and TRBJ1-2, with 7 bases lining up with TRBD1. Losses at the gene ends were 7 bases for V and 6 bases for J; bases not matched to a gene: 14. This CDR3 comprises 14 residues. In germline, CDR1 is SQVTM, CDR2 ANQGSEA. CDR3 sequence (DNA): TGCAGCGCTTTCGGTGAGGGGGCGGTTGATGGCTACACCTTC. Translating gives CSAFGEGAVDGYTF.

This clone was observed at least ten times. The chain is built from TRBV27 and TRBJ2-5; 8 bases align to TRBD1. With 4 bases clipped from V and 3 bases from J, the junction kept 7 bases outside the gene matches. Germline V gene data show CDR1 as MNHEY and CDR2 as SMNVEV (reference sequence). The CDR3 is made up of 15 amino acids. The CDR3: CASSSTGVPKETQYF. The CDR3 DNA is TGTGCCAGCAGTTCGACAGGGGTACCAAAAGAGACCCAGTACTTC.

The V call is TRBV6-4, the J call TRBJ1-2; D gene unclear. Germline values: CDR1 MRHNA, CDR2 SNTAGT. This CDR3 is built from 13 residues. Between the trimmed V and J ends, which lost 3 bases and 4 bases, there was a span of 9 bases. The CDR3 region is CASSDGTGYGYTF. CDR3 DNA: TGTGCCAGCAGTGATGGCACCGGCTATGGCTACACCTTC.

The chain recombines TRBV5-1 with TRBJ2-7, with D possibly TRBD2 on 6 matching bases. Trimming removed 4 bases at V and 4 bases at J, with 12 bases between. The CDR3 runs to 13 residues. Germline CDR1 reads SGHRS; CDR2 reads YFSETQ. In DNA form, the CDR3 reads TGCGCCAGCAGCCGAGGCCGGGGGTACGAGCAGTACTTC. Its translation: CASSRGRGYEQYF.

This sequence joins TRBV13 and TRBJ2-1; the D is unclear. V was pared by 5 bases and J by 4 bases, with 9 bases between. This CDR3 region has 13 residues. CDR1 PRHDT and CDR2 FYEKMQ come from the germline V gene (reference sequence). This chain's CDR3 is CASSPTRYNEQFF. Written as DNA, the CDR3 is TGTGCCAGCAGCCCTACCCGATACAATGAGCAGTTCTTC.

The chain combines TRBV29-1 with TRBJ2-7, with TRBD2 matching over 13 bases. The CDR3 is 15 amino acids. Per the germline V gene, CDR1 is SQVTM and CDR2 is ANQGSEA. V lost 6 bases and J lost 4; bases outside the gene matches: 9. CDR3: CSVDLGLAGEYEQYF. In DNA, the CDR3 is TGCAGCGTGGACTTAGGACTAGCGGGGGAGTACGAGCAGTACTTC.